The present T cell receptor (beta chain) was sequenced within a study of T cell responses to AZD1222 COVID-19 vaccine. V gave up 2 bases and J gave up 7 bases, with 16 bases separating them. The germline gives CDR1 SGHNT, CDR2 YYREEE (reference sequence). The CDR3 length is 14 residues. The method was immunoSEQ multiplex PCR; TCRdb's version includes in-frame clones alone and lacks a portion of them. The sample carries approximately 100,000 clones, about 87% recorded once. The chain combines TRBV5-4 with TRBJ2-7, with D tentatively TRBD2 (6 bases). The sequence was obtained from an adult in good health. Here the sequenced sample was peripheral blood, taken on day 0 of AZD1222 vaccination. The CDR3 region is CASSFGPLGGEQYF. In nucleotides, the CDR3 is TGTGCCAGCAGCTTTGGGCCTCTAGGAGGGGAGCAGTACTTC.